This T cell receptor (beta chain) was identified in a study of T cell responses to AZD1222 COVID-19 vaccine. Whole-study context: Timing groups of about 4 and about 12 weeks for second doses were pooled.

For this clone: Its specificity is not known.

Study-wide findings and caveats: White British ancestry dominated among donors, who included more females, and clonal diversity was possibly underestimated.

V lost 0 bases, J lost 8 bases, and 4 bases stayed unmatched. Germline-derived CDR1 and CDR2 are MGHRA and YSYEKL. The length of the CDR3 is 14 residues. Assay used: immunoSEQ multiplex PCR; TCRdb lists only in-frame clones, some missing. The repertoire holds 97,000 or so clones, more than 85% seen once, with 5% in the top ten. The chain combines TRBV4-1 with TRBJ1-2, with 9 bases lining up with TRBD1. Here the sequenced sample was peripheral blood, taken on day 0 of AZD1222 vaccination. The sequence was obtained from an adult in good health. The CDR3 region has the DNA TGCGCCAGCAGCCAAGAAGAGGACAGGGGCGGCTACACCTTC. Translation: CASSQEEDRGGYTF.